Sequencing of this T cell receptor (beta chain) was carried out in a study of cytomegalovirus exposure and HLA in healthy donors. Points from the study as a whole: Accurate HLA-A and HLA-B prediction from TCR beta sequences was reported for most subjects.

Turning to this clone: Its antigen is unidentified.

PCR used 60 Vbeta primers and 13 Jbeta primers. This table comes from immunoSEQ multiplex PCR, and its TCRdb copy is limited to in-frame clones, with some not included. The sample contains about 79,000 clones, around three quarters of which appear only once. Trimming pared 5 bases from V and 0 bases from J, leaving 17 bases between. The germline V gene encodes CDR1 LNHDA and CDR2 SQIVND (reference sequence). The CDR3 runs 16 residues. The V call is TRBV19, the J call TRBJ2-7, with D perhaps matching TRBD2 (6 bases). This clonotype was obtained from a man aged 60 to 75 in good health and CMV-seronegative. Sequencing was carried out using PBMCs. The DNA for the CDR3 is TGTGCCAGTAGTCCTGTAGCGGTTATAAGCTCCTACGAGCAGTACTTC. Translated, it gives CASSPVAVISSYEQYF.